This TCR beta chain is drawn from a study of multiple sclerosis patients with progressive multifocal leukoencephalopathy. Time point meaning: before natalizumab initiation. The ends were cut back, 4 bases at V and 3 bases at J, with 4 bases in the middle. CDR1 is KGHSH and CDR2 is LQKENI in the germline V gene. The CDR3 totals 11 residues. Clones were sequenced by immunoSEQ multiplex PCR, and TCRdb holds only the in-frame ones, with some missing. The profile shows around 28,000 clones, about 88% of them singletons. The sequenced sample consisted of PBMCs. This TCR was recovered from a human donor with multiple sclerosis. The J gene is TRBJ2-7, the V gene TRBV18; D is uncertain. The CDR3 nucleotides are TGTGCCAGCTCACTTAACTACGAGCAGTACTTC. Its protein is CASSLNYEQYF.